The rows below give T cell receptor beta chains drawn from one sample of a study of human T cells and chemical hapten exposure. Each CDR3 protein gets one entry after TCRdb re-called the RACE reads with MiXCR. The top ten clones hold about 6% of a sample with about 400,000 distinct CDR3 sequences, roughly 6% of them seen once. The source material was whole blood, sampled in connection with sensitization to the hapten diphenylcyclopropenone (DPC). The receptors originated from a woman younger than 35 with alopecia areata. Some clones in this sample may be carry-over from other donors' samples. Both conserved end residues are part of each CDR3. A D gene is named only where the DNA matches it firmly. Only some rows state a clone size, as once, few, many or a class for expanded clones.

V: TRBV5-1; D: NA; J: TRBJ2-6; size: many; DNA: TGCGCCAGCAGCTTGAACCGGGGTCCGACTGGGGCCAACGTCCTGACTTTC; CDR3: CASSLNRGPTGANVLTF
V: TRBV7-9; D: TRBD1; J: TRBJ2-4; size: NA; DNA: TGTGCCAGCAGCCAGGGACAGGGTTTGGCCAAAAACATTCAGTACTTC; CDR3: CASSQGQGLAKNIQYF
V: TRBV10-3; D: TRBD2; J: TRBJ2-5; size: few; DNA: TGTGCCATCCGAGGTAGCGGGGGGAAGCAAGAGACCCAGTACTTC; CDR3: CAIRGSGGKQETQYF
V: TRBV27; D: TRBD2; J: TRBJ2-3; size: few; DNA: TGTGCCAGCAGCGAAGGGACTAGCGGGCTTGATACGCAGTATTTT; CDR3: CASSEGTSGLDTQYF
V: TRBV5-5; D: NA; J: TRBJ2-3; size: few; DNA: TGTGCCAGCAGCTGGGGCCATACGCAGTATTTT; CDR3: CASSWGHTQYF
V: TRBV6-6; D: NA; J: TRBJ2-4; size: NA; DNA: TGTGCCAGCAGTTACTCGGGTCGGGTGGGAGCCAAAAACATTCAGTACTTC; CDR3: CASSYSGRVGAKNIQYF
V: TRBV18; D: TRBD1; J: TRBJ1-6; size: few; DNA: TGTGCCAGCTCACCACTGGGACAGGGGGCGTCACGTTCACCCCTCCACTTT; CDR3: CASSPLGQGASRSPLHF
V: TRBV9; D: NA; J: TRBJ2-5; size: NA; DNA: TGTGCCAGCAGCGTCGCGGCGAACACTCTCCAAGAGACCCAGTACTTC; CDR3: CASSVAANTLQETQYF
V: TRBV6-2/TRBV6-3; D: NA; J: TRBJ1-2; size: NA; DNA: TGTGCCAGCAGTTCCCCCCCCAACTATGGCTACACCTTC; CDR3: CASSSPPNYGYTF
V: TRBV10-3; D: NA; J: TRBJ2-6; size: few; DNA: TGTGCCATCAGTGAGGGGTTATCTGGGGCCAACGTCCTGACTTTC; CDR3: CAISEGLSGANVLTF
V: TRBV7-6; D: NA; J: TRBJ2-4; size: many; DNA: TGTGCCAGCAGCTTAGGGAGTAAAAACATTCAGTACTTC; CDR3: CASSLGSKNIQYF
V: TRBV6-2/TRBV6-3; D: NA; J: TRBJ1-5; size: NA; DNA: TGTGCCAGCAGTTACTCGACCGGATTCCCTTATAGCAATCAGCCCCAGCATTTT; CDR3: CASSYSTGFPYSNQPQHF
V: TRBV2; D: TRBD2; J: TRBJ2-1; size: few; DNA: TGTGCCAGCAGTTGGACTAGCGGGAACCATGAGCAGTTCTTC; CDR3: CASSWTSGNHEQFF
V: TRBV7-6; D: NA; J: TRBJ2-2; size: many; DNA: TGTGCCAGCAGCTTAGGCCTCATGTTCCCGACCGGGGAGCTGTTTTTT; CDR3: CASSLGLMFPTGELFF
V: TRBV6-5; D: NA; J: TRBJ2-6; size: many; DNA: TGTGCCAGCAGTACCGGCGAGGGTGATGGGGCCAACGTCCTGACTTTC; CDR3: CASSTGEGDGANVLTF
V: TRBV3-1; D: NA; J: TRBJ1-6; size: NA; DNA: TGTGCCAGCAGCCATGAACAGGGAACGTATAATTCACCCCTCCACTTT; CDR3: CASSHEQGTYNSPLHF
V: TRBV5-1; D: TRBD2; J: TRBJ2-3; size: many; DNA: TGCGCCAGCAGCTCCGGGGGGGCCGCAGATACGCAGTATTTT; CDR3: CASSSGGAADTQYF
V: TRBV27; D: TRBD2; J: TRBJ2-2; size: NA; DNA: TGTGCCGCCAAGGCGGGGGGGTTCGACGGGGAGCTGTTTTTT; CDR3: CAAKAGGFDGELFF
V: TRBV18; D: NA; J: TRBJ2-2; size: many; DNA: TGTGCCAGCTCACCTATTACCGGGGGCACCGGGGAGCTGTTTTTT; CDR3: CASSPITGGTGELFF
V: TRBV5-1; D: TRBD1; J: TRBJ2-3; size: NA; DNA: TGCGCCAGCAGCTTACCTCGACAGGGGGGTAGCACAGATACGCAGTATTTT; CDR3: CASSLPRQGGSTDTQYF
V: TRBV2; D: NA; J: TRBJ1-2; size: many; DNA: TGTGCCAGCAGTGAACAGGGTGGCTCCTATGGCTACACCTTC; CDR3: CASSEQGGSYGYTF
V: TRBV7-2; D: NA; J: TRBJ1-4; size: many; DNA: TGTGCCAGCAGCGTCATATCAACTAATGAAAAACTGTTTTTT; CDR3: CASSVISTNEKLFF
V: TRBV7-9; D: NA; J: TRBJ2-5; size: NA; DNA: TGTGCCAGCAGCTTAGGAGGGGGTCACCAAGAGACCCAGTACTTC; CDR3: CASSLGGGHQETQYF
V: TRBV12-3/TRBV12-4; D: TRBD1; J: TRBJ2-7; size: NA; DNA: TGTGCCAGCAGTCTCCCCCGGACAGGGCGGGAGCAGTACTTC; CDR3: CASSLPRTGREQYF
V: TRBV27; D: NA; J: TRBJ2-3; size: NA; DNA: TGTGCCAGCAGTTTCTCCCCGGATCTCACAGATACGCAGTATTTT; CDR3: CASSFSPDLTDTQYF